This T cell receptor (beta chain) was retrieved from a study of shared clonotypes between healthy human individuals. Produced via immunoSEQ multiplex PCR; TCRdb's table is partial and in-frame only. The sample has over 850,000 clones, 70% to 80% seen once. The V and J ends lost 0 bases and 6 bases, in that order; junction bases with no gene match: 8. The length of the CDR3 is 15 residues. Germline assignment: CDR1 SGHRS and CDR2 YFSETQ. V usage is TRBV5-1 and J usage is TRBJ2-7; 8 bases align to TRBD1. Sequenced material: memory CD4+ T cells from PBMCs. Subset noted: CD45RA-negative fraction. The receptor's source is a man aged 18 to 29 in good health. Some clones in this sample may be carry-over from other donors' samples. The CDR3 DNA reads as TGCGCCAGCAGCTTGGGACAGGGGAACGTAATCGAGCAGTACTTC. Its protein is CASSLGQGNVIEQYF.